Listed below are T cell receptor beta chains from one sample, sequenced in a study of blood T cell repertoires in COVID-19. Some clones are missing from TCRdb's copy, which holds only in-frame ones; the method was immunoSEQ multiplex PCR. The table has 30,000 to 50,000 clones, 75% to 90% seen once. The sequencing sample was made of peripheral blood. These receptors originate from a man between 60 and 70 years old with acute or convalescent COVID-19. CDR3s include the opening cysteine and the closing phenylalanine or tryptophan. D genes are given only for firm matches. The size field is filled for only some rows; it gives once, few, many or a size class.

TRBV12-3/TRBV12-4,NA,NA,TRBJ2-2,TGTGCCAGCAGCTTCGGTTTGACCGGGGAGCTGTTTTTT,CASSFGLTGELFF
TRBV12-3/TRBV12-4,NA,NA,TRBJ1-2,TGTGCCAGCACCGTGGGGGGAAGTGGCTACACCTTC,CASTVGGSGYTF
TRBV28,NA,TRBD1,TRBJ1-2,TGTGCCAGCAGTTTCACGGACAGGGGCGACCACTATGGCTACACCTTC,CASSFTDRGDHYGYTF
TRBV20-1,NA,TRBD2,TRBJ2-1,TGCAGTGCTAGTCCCAGCGGGAGTCACCACTCCTACAATGAGCAGTTCTTC,CSASPSGSHHSYNEQFF
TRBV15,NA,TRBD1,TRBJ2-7,TGTGCCACCAGCAGGAGACAGGGAGAGAACGAGCAGTACTTC,CATSRRQGENEQYF
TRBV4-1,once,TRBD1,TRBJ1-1,TGCGCCAGCAGCCACCGGGACAGGGGGCTGTCACTGAACACTGAAGCTTTCTTT,CASSHRDRGLSLNTEAFF
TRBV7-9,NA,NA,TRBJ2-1,TGTGCCAGCAGCTTAGGACGGGAGCGGAATGAGCAGTTCTTC,CASSLGRERNEQFF
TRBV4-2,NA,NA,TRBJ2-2,TGTGCCAGCAGACATCCGGGGGGCCCGAACACCGGGGAGCTGTTTTTT,CASRHPGGPNTGELFF
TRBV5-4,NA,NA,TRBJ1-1,TGTGCCAGCAGCTTGGTGCAGGGCCGACACACTGAAGCTTTCTTT,CASSLVQGRHTEAFF
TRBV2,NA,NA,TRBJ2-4,TGTGCCAGCAGTGAAGGGCAGGGGGCCAAAAACATTCAGTACTTC,CASSEGQGAKNIQYF
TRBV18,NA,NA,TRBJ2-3,TGTGCCAGCTCACCAAGTTGGAGGGGATCTAGCACAGATACGCAGTATTTT,CASSPSWRGSSTDTQYF
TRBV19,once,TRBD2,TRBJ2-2,TGTGCCAGTAGAGGGAGGGACACCGGGGAGCTGTTTTTT,CASRGRDTGELFF
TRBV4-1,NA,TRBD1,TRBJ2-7,TGCGCCAGCAGCCAGAGACAGGGGGGCGGCGAGCAGTACTTC,CASSQRQGGGEQYF
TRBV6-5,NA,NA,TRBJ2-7,TGTGCCAGCAGCCTACAGGGATCTTACGAGCAGTACTTC,CASSLQGSYEQYF
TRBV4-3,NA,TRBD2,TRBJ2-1,TGCGCCAGCAGCCGCTTAGACATTAGCGGGGGGGACAATGAGCAGTTCTTC,CASSRLDISGGDNEQFF
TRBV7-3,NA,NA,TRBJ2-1,TGTGCCAGCAGCCTAACTGGACAGCACAATGAGCAGTTCTTC,CASSLTGQHNEQFF
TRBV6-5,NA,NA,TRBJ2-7,TGTGCCAGCGGGGGGAACTACGAGCAGTACTTC,CASGGNYEQYF
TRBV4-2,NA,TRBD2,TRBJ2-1,TGTGCCAGCAGCCAAGAGAGACTAGCCGACAATGAGCAGTTCTTC,CASSQERLADNEQFF
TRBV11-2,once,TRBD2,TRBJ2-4,TGTGCCAGCAGCCTCCGGGGTAGCGGGAGTTCGGGAAACATTCAGTACTTC,CASSLRGSGSSGNIQYF
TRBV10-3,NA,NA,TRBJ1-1,TGTGCCACCGCGGGGTACAGCCAGAACACTGAAGCTTTCTTT,CATAGYSQNTEAFF
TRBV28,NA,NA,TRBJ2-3,TGTGCCAGCACACGAGTCCGAAGCACAGATACGCAGTATTTT,CASTRVRSTDTQYF
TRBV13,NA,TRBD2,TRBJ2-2,TGTGCCAGCAGCTTAACTAGCGGGAGGTTATTGGGTGACACCGGGGAGCTGTTTTTT,CASSLTSGRLLGDTGELFF
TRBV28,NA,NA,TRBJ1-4,TGTGCCAGCAGTTTGGGGCAACCCAATGAAAAACTGTTTTTT,CASSLGQPNEKLFF
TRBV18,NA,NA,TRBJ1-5,TGTGCCAGCTCCGACTCGGGGGTCAATCAGCCCCAGCATTTT,CASSDSGVNQPQHF
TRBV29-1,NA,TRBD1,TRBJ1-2,TGCAGCGTTGAACGGACAGGGGGCAACTATGGCTACACCTTC,CSVERTGGNYGYTF
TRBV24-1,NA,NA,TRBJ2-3,TGTGCCACCAGTGATTTGCGAGATACGCAGTATTTT,CATSDLRDTQYF
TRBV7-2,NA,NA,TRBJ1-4,TGTGCCAGCAGGGAACAGGGCTTGGGAGAAAAACTGTTTTTT,CASREQGLGEKLFF
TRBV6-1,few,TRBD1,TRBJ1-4,TGTGCCAGCAGTGAACAGGGGGCTGTGAGTGAAAAACTGTTTTTT,CASSEQGAVSEKLFF
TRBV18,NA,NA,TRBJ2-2,TGTGCCAGCTCACAGATTGACGGTACCGGGGAACTGTTTTTT,CASSQIDGTGELFF
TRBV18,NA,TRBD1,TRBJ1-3,TGTGCCAGCTCACGAGCGACAGGGAAGTCCGGAAACACCATATATTTT,CASSRATGKSGNTIYF
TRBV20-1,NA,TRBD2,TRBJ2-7,TGCAGTGCTAGTTCCAGCGGGAGGCCCTCCATTATCTTC,CSASSSGRPSIIF
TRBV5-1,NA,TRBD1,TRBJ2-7,TGCGCCAGCAGCTTGGGGGGGACAGGAACCTACGAGCAGTACTTC,CASSLGGTGTYEQYF
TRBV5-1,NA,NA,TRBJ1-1,TGCGCCAGCAGCCCGGTCCCATCCACTGAAGCTTTCTTT,CASSPVPSTEAFF
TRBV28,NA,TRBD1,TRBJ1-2,TGTGCCACCGATTCGGACAGGGGGGATCTTGGCTACACCTTC,CATDSDRGDLGYTF
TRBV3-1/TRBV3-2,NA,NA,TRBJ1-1,TGTGCCAGCAGCCAAAGGGACAAGAGCACTGAAGCTTTCTTT,CASSQRDKSTEAFF
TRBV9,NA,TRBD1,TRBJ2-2,TGTGCCAGCAGCGAGACAGGGTTGGGCATCGGGGAGCTGTTTTTT,CASSETGLGIGELFF
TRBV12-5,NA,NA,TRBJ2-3,TGTGCTAGTGGCCCCACAGGCACAGATACGCAGTATTTT,CASGPTGTDTQYF
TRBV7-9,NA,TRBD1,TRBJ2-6,TGTGCCAGCAGCTCAACGGACAGGGCTACTGGGGCCAACGTCCTGACTTTC,CASSSTDRATGANVLTF
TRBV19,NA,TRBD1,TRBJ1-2,TGTGCCAGTAGTTTCCCGGGGGAAGACAGGGGCTATGGCTACACCTTC,CASSFPGEDRGYGYTF
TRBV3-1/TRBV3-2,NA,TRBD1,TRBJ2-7,TGTGCCAGCAGCCTTACAGGGGACGAGCAGTACTTC,CASSLTGDEQYF
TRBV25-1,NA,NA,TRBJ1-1,TGTGCCAGCAGTGAATGGTCGGGGGATAATGAAGCTTTCTTT,CASSEWSGDNEAFF
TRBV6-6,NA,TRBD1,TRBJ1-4,TGTGCCAGCACTACAGGGGGGAATGAAAAACTGTTTTTT,CASTTGGNEKLFF
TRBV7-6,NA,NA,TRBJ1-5,TGTGCCAGCAGCTCGAAACAGGGACGGTGGGAGCCCCAGCATTTT,CASSSKQGRWEPQHF
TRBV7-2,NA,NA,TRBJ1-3,TGTGCCAGCAGCTTTGGAGGAGGCGCTGGAAACACCATATATTTT,CASSFGGGAGNTIYF
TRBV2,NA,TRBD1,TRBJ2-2,TGTGCCAGCAACCGGGGACAGATGAACACCGGGGAGCTGTTTTTT,CASNRGQMNTGELFF
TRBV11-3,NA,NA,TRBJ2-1,TGTGCCAGCAGCTTGGGGGCAGATGAGCAGTTCTTC,CASSLGADEQFF
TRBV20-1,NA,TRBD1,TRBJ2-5,TGCAGTGCTAGTGACCCGGGACAGGAGACGGAGACCCAGTACTTC,CSASDPGQETETQYF
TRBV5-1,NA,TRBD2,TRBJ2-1,TGCGCCAGCAGCTTGCAACTAGCGGGAAACAATGAGCAGTTCTTC,CASSLQLAGNNEQFF
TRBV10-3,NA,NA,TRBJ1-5,TGTGCCATCAGTGAGGGACAGCCAAATCAGCCCCAGCATTTT,CAISEGQPNQPQHF
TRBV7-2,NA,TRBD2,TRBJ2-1,TGTGCCAGCAGCTTAAGCGGGGGGGCCGGCTATGAGCAGTTCTTC,CASSLSGGAGYEQFF
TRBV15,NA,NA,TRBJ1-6,TGTGCCACCAGCAGAGGAGGGCTCAGCTCCTATAATTCACCCCTCCACTTT,CATSRGGLSSYNSPLHF
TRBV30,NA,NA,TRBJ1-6,TGTGCCTGGAGTGTTGGCAGGCCCTCGGCCCTCCACTTT,CAWSVGRPSALHF
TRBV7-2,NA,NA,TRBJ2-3,TGTGCCAGCAGCCCCAGCGGTGTAGGGGATACGCAGTATTTT,CASSPSGVGDTQYF
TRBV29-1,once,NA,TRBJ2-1,TGCAGCGTTGGTCAGGGCGAGCAGTTCTTC,CSVGQGEQFF
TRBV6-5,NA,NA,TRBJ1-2,TGTGCCAGCAGGGCAGGGCTAGCTAACTATGGCTACACCTTC,CASRAGLANYGYTF
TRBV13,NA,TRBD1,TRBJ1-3,TGTGCCAGCAGCTTAGTTAGGGGGCGCGCTGGAAACACCATATATTTT,CASSLVRGRAGNTIYF
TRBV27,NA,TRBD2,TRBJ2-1,TGTGCCAGCAGTTTATGGCGTAGCGGGGGGCTCTACAATGAGCAGTTCTTC,CASSLWRSGGLYNEQFF
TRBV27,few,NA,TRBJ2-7,TGTGCCAGCAGTTTCGCTAGTAACCCCTACGAGCAGTACTTC,CASSFASNPYEQYF
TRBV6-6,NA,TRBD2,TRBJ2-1,TGTGCCAGCGAAGATTCTCTAGCGGGAGCCTACAATGAGCAGTTCTTC,CASEDSLAGAYNEQFF
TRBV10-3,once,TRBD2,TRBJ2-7,TGTGCCATCAGTGAAGGGACTAGCGGGGGCCGCTCCTACGAGCAGTACTTC,CAISEGTSGGRSYEQYF